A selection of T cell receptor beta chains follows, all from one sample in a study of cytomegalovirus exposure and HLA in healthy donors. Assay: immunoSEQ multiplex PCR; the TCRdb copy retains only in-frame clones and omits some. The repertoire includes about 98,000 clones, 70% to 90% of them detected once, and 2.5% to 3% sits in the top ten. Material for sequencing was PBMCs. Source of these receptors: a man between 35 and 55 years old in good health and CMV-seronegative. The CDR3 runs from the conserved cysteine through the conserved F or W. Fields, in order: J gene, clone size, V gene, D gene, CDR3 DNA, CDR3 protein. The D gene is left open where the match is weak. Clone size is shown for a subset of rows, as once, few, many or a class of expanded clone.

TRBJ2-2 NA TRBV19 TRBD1 TGTGCCAGTAACCCCCCACCGGGACAGGGGAACACCGGGGAGCTGTTTTTT CASNPPPGQGNTGELFF
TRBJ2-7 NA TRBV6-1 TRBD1 TGTGCCACCGAAAGACAGGGTAAACTATACGAGCAGTACTTC CATERQGKLYEQYF
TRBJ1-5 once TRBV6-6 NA TGTGCCAGCAGTTACGCAGGGTACAATCAGCCCCAGCATTTT CASSYAGYNQPQHF
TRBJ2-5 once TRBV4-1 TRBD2 TGCGCCAGCAGCCAAGTTCGACTAGCCCAAGAGACCCAGTACTTC CASSQVRLAQETQYF
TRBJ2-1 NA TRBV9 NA TGTGCCAGCAGCGTAGGTCTAGATACCAATGAGCAGTTCTTC CASSVGLDTNEQFF
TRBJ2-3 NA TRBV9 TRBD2 TGTGCCAGCACCTCAGGTTATATGGGGGGGATCACAGATACGCAGTATTTT CASTSGYMGGITDTQYF
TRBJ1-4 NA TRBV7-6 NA TGTGCCATCCCGGACAGCTCCGGGGAAAAACTGTTTTTT CAIPDSSGEKLFF
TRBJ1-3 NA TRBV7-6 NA TGTGCCAGCAGCTTAGGAGGCCTCTCTGGAAACACCATATATTTT CASSLGGLSGNTIYF
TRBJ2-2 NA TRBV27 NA TGTGCCAGCAGTTTATGGGAGAAGGGGGAGCTGTTTTTT CASSLWEKGELFF
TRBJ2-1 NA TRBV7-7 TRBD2 TGTGCTAGCAGCCCCGGGACTAGCGGCATGGATGAGCAGTTCTTC CASSPGTSGMDEQFF
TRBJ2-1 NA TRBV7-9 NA TGTGCCAGCAGCTTAGCTCCTAGGTATGAGCAGTTCTTC CASSLAPRYEQFF
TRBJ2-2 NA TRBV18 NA TGTGCCAGCTCACCACCAACTACCGTCACCGGGGAGCTGTTTTTT CASSPPTTVTGELFF
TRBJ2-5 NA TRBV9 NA TGTGCCAGCAGCGTAGGGTACTCACCGGGGGAGACCCAGTACTTC CASSVGYSPGETQYF
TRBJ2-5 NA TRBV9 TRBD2 TGTGCCAGCAGCGTAGAAGTAACTAGCGGGCCCCAAGAGACCCAGTACTTC CASSVEVTSGPQETQYF